This T cell receptor (beta chain) appears in the sequencing data of a study of response to subunit inactivated influenza vaccine. CDR3 length: 15 amino acids. From germline, CDR1 is MDHEN and CDR2 SYDVKM. The trim removed 8 bases at V and 4 bases at J, leaving 13 bases unmatched. Study observations and caveats: Each seasonal influenza vaccination, the authors suggested, recruits few new T cells.

Worth noting for this clonotype: Its antigen is not known.

TCRdb independently ran MiXCR on the RT-PCR reads; one entry per CDR3 protein. The sample holds hundreds of thousands of distinct CDR3 sequences, about 15% seen once. Here the sequenced sample was PBMCs from blood, taken 11 to 12 days after vaccination. The chain combines TRBV28 with TRBJ1-2, with TRBD1 matching 7 bases. The origin of this receptor is a man aged 45-60 years who received an inactivated influenza vaccine. DNA of the CDR3: TGTGCCAGCGCCATCCTTGACAGGGACAGCTATGGCTACACCTTC. Its protein product is CASAILDRDSYGYTF.